This record concerns one TCR beta chain sequence. This clone was seen at least ten times. Its target antigen remains unknown. Per-base quality was not reported, and no clone a single base away is much larger than it. The data belong to a study of sequential checkpoint blockade in melanoma (dated by TCRdb to the late 2010s). Turning to the overall study: In a 1:1 randomization, patients received either first-line nivolumab then ipilimumab (arm A) or ipilimumab then nivolumab (arm B). DNA from about a hundred pretreatment melanoma tumor samples underwent TCRbeta immunosequencing. Maintenance nivolumab was given following each of the two trial sequences. For approximately 20 patients, matched tumor biopsies were taken both before treatment and at week 13, after single-agent nivolumab (arm A) or ipilimumab (arm B). The same lesion was the source of about 80% of the matched pre- and post-treatment tumor biopsy pairs. On the study overall, not on this receptor specifically: Within-arm analyses of tumor T-cell fraction were limited by small sample sizes and reduced statistical power. Patients whose tumor T-cell fraction and clonality increased by week 13 were about 30 times more likely to achieve clinical benefit. Among patients in the nivolumab-first arm (arm A), tumor TIL clonality before treatment was associated with response (P = .04). Tumor T-cell fraction and clonality correlated with PD-L1 staining and CD8+ T-cell counts but not with mutational load. The response-prediction model combining TCR metrics and mutation burden needs validation in larger, independent patient cohorts.

What the treatment or condition label conveys for this sample: randomized to nivolumab then ipilimumab (arm A) or the reverse (arm B). No trial patient had received prior DNA-damaging chemotherapy. Samples came from patients with melanoma in CheckMate 064, a randomized, open-label phase II trial of sequential checkpoint blockade. Genomic DNA from formalin-fixed paraffin-embedded (FFPE) tissue samples served as the input for tumor TCR sequencing. TCRbeta CDR3 regions were immunosequenced from genomic DNA with the immunoSEQ Assay. Before high-throughput sequencing, genomic DNA was amplified using bias-controlled multiplex PCR. As for the authors' bioinformatics: To quantify the absolute abundance of each unique TCRbeta CDR3 region, the sequences were collapsed and filtered. Clonality, defined as 1 minus Pielou's evenness, was calculated using productive rearrangements only. Tumor T-cell fraction was calculated by normalizing TCRbeta template counts to usable DNA, which was estimated from several housekeeping genes. A previously published method was used to identify clones with significantly greater frequencies in on-treatment samples than in baseline samples. Held by TCRdb, this immuneACCESS table contains in-frame sequences only and omits some clones. Under half of the omission traces to an unresolved V gene where checked; the cause of the rest is unknown. For V, J and clone size, that table is used; D and trimming come from the DNA. For this sample the table gives under 3,000 clones, of which 20% were detected only once. The ten largest clones represent approximately 20% of the sample.

There are 15 amino acids in the CDR3, from cysteine to phenylalanine inclusive. CDR3 DNA only is kept here, 45 bases in frame from base 1. Ends trimmed: V by 3 bases, J by 6 bases; bases unmatched to a gene: 7. According to the germline V gene, CDR1 reads SGHNT and CDR2 reads YENEEA. The sequence derives from a human donor with melanoma. The chain is assembled from TRBV11-3 and TRBJ2-7; TRBD2 fits 11 bases in the junction. This material consisted of tumor tissue (inferred from file names), taken from a patient given nivolumab and ipilimumab in sequence. The DNA is TGTGCCAGCAGCTTGTTAGCGGGAGGGCAGGCCGAGCAGTACTTC. Translated, it gives CASSLLAGGQAEQYF.